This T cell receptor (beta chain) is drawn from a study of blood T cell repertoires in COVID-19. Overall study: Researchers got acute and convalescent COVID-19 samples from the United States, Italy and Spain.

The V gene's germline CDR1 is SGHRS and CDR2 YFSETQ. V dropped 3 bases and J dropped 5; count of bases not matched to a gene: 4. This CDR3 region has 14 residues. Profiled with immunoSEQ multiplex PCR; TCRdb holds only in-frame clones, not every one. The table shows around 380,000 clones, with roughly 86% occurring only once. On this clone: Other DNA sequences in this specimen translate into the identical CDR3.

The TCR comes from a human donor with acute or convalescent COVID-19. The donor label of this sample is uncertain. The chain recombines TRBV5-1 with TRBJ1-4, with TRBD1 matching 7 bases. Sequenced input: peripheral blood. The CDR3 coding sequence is TGCGCCAGCAGCTGGACAGGCAGAAATGAAAAACTGTTTTTT. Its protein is CASSWTGRNEKLFF.